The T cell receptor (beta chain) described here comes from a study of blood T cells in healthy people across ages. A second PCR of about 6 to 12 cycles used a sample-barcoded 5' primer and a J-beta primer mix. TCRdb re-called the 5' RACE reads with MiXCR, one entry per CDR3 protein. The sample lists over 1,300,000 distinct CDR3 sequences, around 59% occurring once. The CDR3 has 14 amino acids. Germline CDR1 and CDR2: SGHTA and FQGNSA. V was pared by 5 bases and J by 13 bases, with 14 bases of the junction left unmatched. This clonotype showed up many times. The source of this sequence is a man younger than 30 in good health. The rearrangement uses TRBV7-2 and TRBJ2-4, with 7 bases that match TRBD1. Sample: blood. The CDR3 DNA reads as TGTGCCAGCAGCCAGAGACAGGGAAGTCGCATGCAGTACTTC. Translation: CASSQRQGSRMQYF.